One and the same sample provided the 5 T cell receptor beta chains below, sequenced in a study of T-cell memory formation after mild COVID-19. TCRdb ran MiXCR on the 5' RACE reads and lists one entry per CDR3 protein. The sample gives 350,000 or so distinct CDR3 sequences, 10% to 15% of which show up once; over 20% is in the top ten. The specimen was PBMCs or a T cell subset sorted from them (not recorded which). These receptors all stem from a man aged 18-30 years who had mild COVID-19 (a few samples of this study predate the infection). Cell type and time point are not known.

This clonotype was seen many times. This sequence joins TRBV5-1 and TRBJ2-5; 9 bases map to TRBD1. The CDR3 runs 15 residues. Per the germline V gene, CDR1 is SGHRS and CDR2 is YFSETQ. The trim removed 4 bases at V and 5 bases at J, leaving 9 bases unmatched. The DNA of the CDR3 is TGCGCCAGCAGCCTCGGGACAGGGCAGATGGAGACCCAGTACTTC. Translated: CASSLGTGQMETQYF.

This clonotype is medium-sized (0.01 to 0.1%). V usage is TRBV6-1 and J usage is TRBJ1-2; possible D gene TRBD1, 6 bases. Trimming took 6 bases from V and 6 from J, leaving 11 bases between them. The CDR3 is made up of 12 amino acids. CDR1 MNHNS and CDR2 SASEGT come from the germline V gene. Here the CDR3 reads CASREGGHGYTF. The CDR3 DNA reads TGTGCCAGCAGAGAGGGGGGACATGGCTACACCTTC.

The chain couples TRBV7-8 to TRBJ1-4, with D uncertain. The CDR3 runs 14 residues. Germline-derived CDR1 and CDR2 are SGHVS and FQNEAQ. Between the trimmed V and J ends, which lost 1 base and 5 bases, there was a span of 8 bases. For the CDR3, the DNA is TGTGCCAGCAGCTTAGAGACCTTCAATGAAAAACTGTTTTTT. This translates into CASSLETFNEKLFF.

This clonotype was seen a few times. The chain uses TRBV7-9 and TRBJ1-1, with a tentative D call TRBD1 (5 bases). This CDR3 region has 13 residues. Germline lookup yields CDR1 SEHNR and CDR2 FQNEAQ (reference sequence). V was trimmed by 6 bases and J by 5 bases, leaving 13 bases between them. CDR3 DNA: TGTGCCAGCAGGATAGGGTCAGGGACTGAAGCTTTCTTT. It specifies CASRIGSGTEAFF.

This clonotype was recorded only once. The V call is TRBV18, the J call TRBJ2-1; D is possibly TRBD2 (6 bases). Germline V gene data show CDR1 as KGHSH and CDR2 as LQKENI. The CDR3 consists of 15 residues. Trimming cost V 6 bases and J 6 bases, with 18 bases left between them. The CDR3 region is CASSRGAGQGNEQFF. As DNA, the CDR3 is TGTGCCAGCTCCCGAGGAGCGGGTCAGGGCAATGAGCAGTTCTTC.